One sample yielded the 29 T cell receptor beta chains listed below, sequenced in a study of post-analysis software for immune sequencing data. Study-wide findings and caveats: Patients had higher frequencies than controls of roughly five TRBV segments, including TRBV5-6, TRBV5-1 and TRBV20-1.

TCR beta cDNA libraries included unique molecular identifiers. One entry per CDR3 protein, called by TCRdb with MiXCR from the PCR reads. Altogether about 200,000 distinct CDR3 sequences are present, approximately 28% being singletons, with the ten largest covering 3% to 4%. No antigen has been identified for these receptors. The sequenced sample consisted of blood. The origin of the receptors is a girl aged 2-17 years with multiple sclerosis.

The genes are TRBV6-2 or TRBV6-3 and TRBJ2-7, with D possibly matching TRBD2 (5 bases). V lost 4 bases to trimming and J lost 4 bases, with 8 bases between them. CDR3 size: 12 residues. CDR1 is MNHEY, CDR2 SVGEGT, per germline. The DNA of the CDR3 is TGTGCCAGCAGTTGCCCGGGATACGAGCAGTACTTC. Protein product: CASSCPGYEQYF.

The chain carries TRBV13 and TRBJ1-2; 8 positions agree with TRBD1. The trim removed 5 bases at V and 4 bases at J, leaving 6 bases unmatched. The CDR3 has 14 residues. Germline loops: CDR1 PRHDT, CDR2 FYEKMQ (reference sequence). CDR3 residues: CASSQGTGSYGYTF. The CDR3 nucleotides are TGTGCCAGCAGCCAAGGGACAGGTTCCTATGGCTACACCTTC.

Note on this clonotype: The conserved phenylalanine or tryptophan normally closing the CDR3 is absent here, so this likely arose from a read error. The chain combines TRBV12-3 or TRBV12-4 with TRBJ1-2; 7 bases are a match to TRBD1. With V trimmed by 3 bases and J by 2 bases, 9 bases remained unmatched. The CDR3 runs 16 residues. CDR3 nucleotide sequence: TGTGCCAGCAGTTTGCCTCGGGACAGAGTAAACTATGGCTACACCTCC. Translated: CASSLPRDRVNYGYTS.

To note about this clonotype: A much larger clone lies a single base off, so this may be a read error. V gene TRBV29-1 combines with J gene TRBJ2-7; D may be TRBD1 (7 bases). The end of the DNA fits TRBJ2-5 better, so the J call may be wrong. This CDR3 is built from 14 residues. Germline values: CDR1 SQVTM, CDR2 ANQGSEA. CDR3: CSAERIAGGETQYF. The CDR3 bases are TGCAGCGCTGAAAGGATCGCAGGGGGGGAGACCCAGTACTTC.

Regarding this clonotype: A read error is possible here, since a much larger clone lies one base away. Because the CDR3 is missing its conserved closing phenylalanine or tryptophan, this is likely a read error. The rearrangement joins TRBV24-1 to TRBJ2-3; TRBD2 might be the D (6 bases). V lost 4 bases, J lost 1 base, and 14 bases lay in between. Germline CDR1 reads KGHDR; CDR2 reads SFDVKD. This CDR3 is built from 16 residues. CDR3 region: CATSDPRDSGTDTQYL. CDR3 DNA sequence: TGTGCCACCAGTGACCCACGGGACTCCGGCACAGATACGCAGTATTTG.

This clonotype occurred a few times. The V call is TRBV5-1, the J call TRBJ1-3, with D uncertain. This CDR3 has 15 amino acids. V lost 4 bases to trimming and J lost 3 bases, with 14 bases between them. Germline CDR1 SGHRS, CDR2 YFSETQ. The CDR3 nucleotides are TGCGCCAGCAGCACTGGGCTGCGGGATGGAAACACCATATATTTT. This translates into CASSTGLRDGNTIYF.

This clonotype was counted between two and nine times. The V gene is TRBV15, the J gene TRBJ2-7; D perhaps matches TRBD1 (5 bases). CDR1 and CDR2 (germline): LNHNV, YYDKDF (reference sequence). There are 13 residues in the CDR3. With 8 bases removed from V and 0 bases from J, the gap between germline ends came to 11 bases. The CDR3 sequence: CATGAVSSYEQYF. As DNA, the CDR3 is TGTGCCACCGGGGCGGTGAGCTCCTACGAGCAGTACTTC. Full variable domain (outside the CDR3, taken from reference TRBV15 and TRBJ2-7): DAMVIQNPRYQVTQFGKPVTLSCSQTLNHNVMYWYQQKSSQAPKLLFHYYDKDFNNEADTPDNFQSRRPNTSFCFLDIRSPGLGDTAMYLCATGAVSSYEQYFGPGTRLTVT.

Of note for this clonotype: One base away lies a much larger clone, so this may be a sequencing read error. The rearrangement links TRBV11-2 to TRBJ2-1, with a weak D call TRBD1 (5 bases). The CDR3 spans 15 residues. CDR1 SGHAT and CDR2 FQNNGV come from the germline V gene. V dropped 7 bases and J dropped 0 bases, with 13 bases sitting between them. CDR3 loop: CASNFRQHSYNEQFF. Here the CDR3 DNA reads TGTGCCAGCAACTTTCGACAGCACTCCTACAATGAGCAGTTCTTC.

The gene calls are TRBV20-1 and TRBJ2-5; no definite D call. Looked up from germline, CDR1 is DFQATT and CDR2 is SNEGSKA (reference sequence). The ends were cut back, 0 bases at V and 11 bases at J, with 22 bases in the middle. The CDR3 is 15 amino acids. This chain's CDR3 is CSARDSETGRNEQYF. The CDR3 bases are TGCAGTGCTAGAGATTCGGAGACGGGTCGCAATGAGCAGTACTTC.

This clonotype was picked up many times. The rearrangement uses TRBV7-8 and TRBJ2-7; D remains ambiguous. V was trimmed by 5 bases and J by 7 bases, leaving 18 bases between them. The germline V gene encodes CDR1 SGHVS and CDR2 FQNEAQ. This CDR3 contains 14 residues. CDR3 DNA: TGTGCCAGCAGCCCAAGGATCCTCATGCGGGAGCAGTACTTC. Translation: CASSPRILMREQYF. The variable domain in full, completed from reference TRBV7-8 and TRBJ2-7, reads GAGVSQSPRYKVAKRGQDVALRCDPISGHVSLFWYQQALGQGPEFLTYFQNEAQLDKSGLPSDRFFAERPEGSVSTLKIQRTQQEDSAVYLCASSPRILMREQYFGPGTRLTVT.

The rearrangement links TRBV10-3 to TRBJ1-1; D gene unclear. The CDR3 runs to 14 residues. The V gene's germline CDR1 is ENHRY and CDR2 SYGVKD. The ends were cut back, 2 bases at V and 2 bases at J, with 9 bases in the middle. The CDR3 nucleotides read TGTGCCATCAGTGAGGCCGTGGTAAACACTGAAGCTTTCTTT. Its translation: CAISEAVVNTEAFF.

The rearrangement uses TRBV6-5 and TRBJ2-3; 9 bases map to TRBD2. V lost 2 bases to trimming and J lost 6 bases; unmatched junction nucleotides: 18. The CDR3 consists of 19 residues. Germline V gene lookup returns CDR1 MNHEY and CDR2 SVGAGI. This CDR3 is CASSYAEPGEREARDTQYF. CDR3 nucleotide sequence: TGTGCCAGCAGTTACGCAGAGCCAGGGGAGCGGGAGGCCCGCGATACGCAGTATTTT.

The table lists this clonotype with many counts. V usage is TRBV10-2 and J usage is TRBJ2-7, with TRBD1 identical over 9 bases. V gave up 3 bases and J gave up 2 bases; unmatched junction bases: 5. The V gene's germline CDR1 is WSHSY and CDR2 SAAADI. The CDR3 is made up of 15 amino acids. CDR3 nucleotides: TGCGCCAGCAGTGACCCGGGACAGGGCCCCTACGAGCAGTACTTC. Encoded protein: CASSDPGQGPYEQYF.

This clonotype was counted between two and nine times. This chain connects TRBV7-2 to TRBJ1-5; 9 nucleotides align to TRBD1. The CDR3 runs to 13 residues. In germline, CDR1 is SGHTA, CDR2 FQGNSA. J gave up 9 bases and V 6 bases, and 6 bases lay outside the gene matches. The CDR3 DNA reads TGTGCCAGCAGTTCGGGACAGGGTTTGCCCCAGCATTTT. Amino acid sequence: CASSSGQGLPQHF.

Remarks on this clonotype: At one boundary the junction diverges from the germline segment, which might be a read error. This chain uses TRBV20-1 with TRBJ2-5; TRBD2 agrees at 7 bases. Germline loops: CDR1 DFQATT, CDR2 SNEGSKA (reference sequence). This CDR3 is built from 18 residues. CDR3 region: CSARSEETSPGIQETQHF. CDR3 DNA sequence: TGCAGTGCTAGATCCGAAGAGACTAGCCCGGGGATCCAAGAGACCCAGCACTTC.

V usage is TRBV5-1 and J usage is TRBJ2-5; 7 nucleotides line up with TRBD1. Germline CDR1 SGHRS, CDR2 YFSETQ. Trimming cost V 5 bases and J 3 bases; bases outside gene matches: 10. This CDR3 is built from 15 residues. CDR3 bases: TGCGCCAGCAGTTCCACCGGGACAGCAAAAGAGACCCAGTACTTC. This sequence encodes CASSSTGTAKETQYF. The full variable domain, rest sourced from reference TRBV5-1 and TRBJ2-5, is KAGVTQTPRYLIKTRGQQVTLSCSPISGHRSVSWYQQTPGQGLQFLFEYFSETQRNKGNFPGRFSGRQFSNSRSEMNVSTLELGDSALYLCASSSTGTAKETQYFGPGTRLLVL.

V usage is TRBV28 and J usage is TRBJ2-7; either TRBD1 or TRBD2 may supply D (6 bases each). V shed 5 bases and J shed 2 bases, with 16 bases lying between them. The CDR3 consists of 15 residues. Germline V gives CDR1 MDHEN, CDR2 SYDVKM. CDR3 sequence: CASSTRRGNTYEQYF. The CDR3 DNA follows: TGTGCCAGCAGTACAAGGAGGGGGAACACCTACGAGCAGTACTTC. The whole variable domain, filled in from reference TRBV28 and TRBJ2-7, reads DVKVTQSSRYLVKRTGEKVFLECVQDMDHENMFWYRQDPGLGLRLIYFSYDVKMKEKGDIPEGYSVSREKKERFSLILESASTNQTSMYLCASSTRRGNTYEQYFGPGTRLTVT.

This clonotype appeared many times. This rearrangement joins TRBV5-1 to TRBJ2-5, with TRBD1 identical over 8 bases. The CDR3 sequence is 14 residues long. Trimming at V came to 5 bases and at J to 5 bases, leaving 8 bases not matched to a gene. The V gene's germline CDR1 is SGHRS and CDR2 YFSETQ. The CDR3 nucleotides are TGCGCCAGCAGTCAAGGGACAGGCCTCGAGACCCAGTACTTC. The encoded protein is CASSQGTGLETQYF.

This clonotype has a handful of counts. CDR3 sequence: CATGVGNTEAFF. The CDR3 DNA sequence: TGTGCCACGGGCGTGGGAAACACTGAAGCTTTCTTT. V gene TRBV28 combines with J gene TRBJ1-1; D unclear. The germline V gene has CDR1 MDHEN and CDR2 SYDVKM. The CDR3 spans 12 residues. V was clipped by 10 bases and J by 2 bases, with 11 bases between them.

This clonotype has a handful of counts. The chain links TRBV28 to TRBJ1-4; D is perhaps TRBD1 (5 bases). The CDR3 extends over 12 amino acids. CDR1 and CDR2 from the germline V gene are MDHEN and SYDVKM. The V end was cut by 4 bases, the J end by 12 bases, with 12 bases between. CDR3 coding DNA: TGTGCCAGCAGTTCCGTTGGGGGTGAACTGTTTTTT. Residues: CASSSVGGELFF. The whole variable domain, filled in from reference TRBV28 and TRBJ1-4, reads DVKVTQSSRYLVKRTGEKVFLECVQDMDHENMFWYRQDPGLGLRLIYFSYDVKMKEKGDIPEGYSVSREKKERFSLILESASTNQTSMYLCASSSVGGELFFGSGTQLSVL.

This clonotype was seen at least ten times. The rearrangement links TRBV7-3 to TRBJ2-5; tentatively, D is TRBD2 (6 bases). Trimming shortened V by 3 bases and J by 4 bases, and 9 bases separated the two germline ends. CDR1 and CDR2 (germline): SGHTA, FQGTGA. The CDR3 loop spans 13 amino acids. The CDR3 nucleotides read TGTGCCAGCAGCTTGTCTAGCGTAGAGACCCAGTACTTC. Translating gives CASSLSSVETQYF.

This rearrangement joins TRBV5-1 to TRBJ2-1, with TRBD2 matching 8 bases. The CDR3 has 16 residues. Losses at the gene ends were 1 base for V and 3 bases for J; bases not matched to a gene: 6. CDR1 and CDR2 from the germline V gene are SGHRS and YFSETQ. CDR3 coding DNA: TGCGCCAGCAGCTTGAGGGGAGCGGGAGTCTACAATGAGCAGTTCTTC. Protein product: CASSLRGAGVYNEQFF.

This clonotype was observed at least ten times. The gene calls are TRBV29-1 and TRBJ2-5, with TRBD2 matching 12 bases. J gave up 5 bases and V 7 bases, and 2 bases lay outside the gene matches. Germline values: CDR1 SQVTM, CDR2 ANQGSEA. The CDR3 is 12 amino acids. The CDR3 sequence is CSGLAGEETQYF. The CDR3 bases are TGCAGCGGACTAGCGGGGGAGGAGACCCAGTACTTC. Full variable domain (remainder filled in from reference TRBV29-1 and TRBJ2-5): SAVISQKPSRDICQRGTSLTIQCQVDSQVTMMFWYRQQPGQSLTLIATANQGSEATYESGFVIDKFPISRPNLTFSTLTVSNMSPEDSSIYLCSGLAGEETQYFGPGTRLLVL.

This clonotype was seen repeatedly, ten times or more. This rearrangement joins TRBV20-1 to TRBJ2-1; unclear D gene. Germline CDR1 DFQATT, CDR2 SNEGSKA (reference sequence). The CDR3 covers 13 residues. The ends were cut back, 1 base at V and 10 bases at J, with 14 bases in the middle. The CDR3 nucleotides read TGCAGTGCTAGAGTTCGGCAGCCGTACGAGCAGTTCTTC. Translating gives CSARVRQPYEQFF.

Note on this clonotype: The junction departs from germline at one end; a sequencing error may be responsible. In DNA form, the CDR3 reads TGTGCCCGCAGCTTGGGTACAGGTCACAATGAACAGTACTTC. Its translation is CARSLGTGHNEQYF. The gene calls are TRBV5-5 and TRBJ2-5; perhaps TRBD1 as D (5 bases). Germline CDR1 is SGHKS and CDR2 is YYEKEE (reference sequence). The CDR3 totals 14 residues. The whole variable domain, remainder taken from reference TRBV5-5 and TRBJ2-5, is DAGVTQSPTHLIKTRGQQVTLRCSPISGHKSVSWYQQVLGQGPQFIFQYYEKEERGRGNFPDRFSARQFPNYSSELNVNALLLGDSALYLCARSLGTGHNEQYFGPGTRLLVL.

This rearrangement joins TRBV12-3 or TRBV12-4 to TRBJ1-5, with D unresolved. Deletions cut 1 base from V and 11 bases from J, with 6 bases between. This CDR3 is 11 amino acids long. DNA of the CDR3: TGTGCCAGCAGTTTAGGGCAGTCCCAGCATTTT. This sequence encodes CASSLGQSQHF.

About this clonotype: This clone may be a read error of a much larger clone one base away. The chain has TRBV6-5 and TRBJ1-2, with 7 bases lining up with TRBD1. V shed 0 bases and J 5 bases; nucleotides not matched to a gene: 9. Per germline, CDR1 MNHEY and CDR2 SVGAGI. This CDR3 comprises 16 residues. CDR3 DNA: TGTGCCAGCAGTTACTCTCCCCAGGGGGGAGGTTATGGCTACACCTTC. Its translation: CASSYSPQGGGYGYTF.

This clonotype was picked up many times. The gene calls are TRBV6-1 and TRBJ1-1; D is unclear. The V and J ends lost 4 bases and 1 base respectively, with 13 bases between them. CDR3 length: 15 amino acids. Germline values: CDR1 MNHNS, CDR2 SASEGT. The CDR3, as DNA: TGTGCCAGCAGTGCACCTAACATAGCGAACACTGAAGCTTTCTTT. Translation: CASSAPNIANTEAFF.

This clonotype was observed many times. V usage is TRBV28 and J usage is TRBJ2-7; D gene ambiguous. V shed 5 bases and J shed 11 bases, with 10 bases lying between them. The CDR3 runs 10 residues. Germline CDR1 is MDHEN and CDR2 is SYDVKM. The CDR3 DNA reads as TGTGCCAGCAGTGCCTCGATAAAGTACTTC. Its protein product is CASSASIKYF.